This T cell receptor (beta chain) was sequenced for a study of cytomegalovirus exposure and HLA in healthy donors. At the level of the study: The early release's HLA-typed donors yielded 80 million to 95 million unique TCRs. Overall study results and limits: In vitro assays verified that a few CMV-associated chains recognized CMV antigens specifically. A missense variant in DCLRE1C was later tied to TCR beta V- and J-gene trimming.

Primers: 60 Vbeta forward and 13 Jbeta reverse. Data came from immunoSEQ multiplex PCR; TCRdb stores just in-frame clones and leaves some out. The data hold tens of thousands of clones, with about four fifths observed a single time. Concerning this clone itself: The antigen is undetermined.

Trimming pared 2 bases from V and 0 bases from J, leaving 11 bases between. This CDR3 comprises 16 residues. Germline-derived CDR1 and CDR2 are MNHNS and SASEGT. This TCR was sampled from a man in his fifties in good health and CMV-seronegative. The chain recombines TRBV6-1 with TRBJ1-5, with D maybe TRBD1 (5 bases). Sequenced input: PBMCs. In DNA, the CDR3 is TGTGCCAGCAGTGAACGACGGGGGTATAGCAATCAGCCCCAGCATTTT. It specifies CASSERRGYSNQPQHF.